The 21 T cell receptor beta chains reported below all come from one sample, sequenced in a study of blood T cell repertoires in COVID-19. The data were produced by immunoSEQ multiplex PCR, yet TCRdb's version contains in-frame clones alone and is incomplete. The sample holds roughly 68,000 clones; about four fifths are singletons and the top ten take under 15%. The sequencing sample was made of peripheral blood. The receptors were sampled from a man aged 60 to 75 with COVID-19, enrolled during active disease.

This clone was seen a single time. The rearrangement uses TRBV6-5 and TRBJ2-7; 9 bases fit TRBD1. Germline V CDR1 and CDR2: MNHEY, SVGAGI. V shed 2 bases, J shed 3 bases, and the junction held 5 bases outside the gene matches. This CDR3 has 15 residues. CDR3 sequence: CASSYGTGGVYEQYF. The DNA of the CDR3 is TGTGCCAGCAGTTACGGCACAGGGGGCGTCTACGAGCAGTACTTC.

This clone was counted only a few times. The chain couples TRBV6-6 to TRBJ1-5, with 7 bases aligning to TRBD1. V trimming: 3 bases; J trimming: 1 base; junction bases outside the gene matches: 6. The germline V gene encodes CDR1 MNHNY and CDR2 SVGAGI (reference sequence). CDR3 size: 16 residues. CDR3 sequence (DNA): TGTGCCAGCAGTTATTCCGACAGGGAGAGCAATCAGCCCCAGCATTTT. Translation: CASSYSDRESNQPQHF.

CDR3 nucleotides: TGTGCCAGCAGTGAGCCGGGTGTGGGTTCCAATGAGCAGTTCTTC. Encoded protein: CASSEPGVGSNEQFF. V usage is TRBV25-1 and J usage is TRBJ2-1; D not resolved. The germline CDR1 and CDR2 sequences are MGHDK and SYGVNS. V was shortened by 3 bases and J by 6 bases, with 15 bases between the two germline ends. The CDR3 loop spans 15 amino acids.

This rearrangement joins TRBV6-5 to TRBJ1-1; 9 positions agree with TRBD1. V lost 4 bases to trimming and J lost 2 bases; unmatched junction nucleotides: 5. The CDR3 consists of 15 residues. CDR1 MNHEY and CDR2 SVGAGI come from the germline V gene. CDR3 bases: TGTGCCAGCAGTTCCCCGGGACAGGGAAACACTGAAGCTTTCTTT. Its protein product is CASSSPGQGNTEAFF.

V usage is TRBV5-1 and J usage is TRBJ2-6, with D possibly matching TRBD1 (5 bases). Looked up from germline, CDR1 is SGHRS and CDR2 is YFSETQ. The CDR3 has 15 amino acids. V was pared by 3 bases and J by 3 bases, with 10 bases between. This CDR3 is CASSSQGLGANVLTF. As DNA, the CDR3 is TGCGCCAGCAGCTCCCAGGGCCTTGGGGCCAACGTCCTGACTTTC. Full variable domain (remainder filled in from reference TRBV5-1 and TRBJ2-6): KAGVTQTPRYLIKTRGQQVTLSCSPISGHRSVSWYQQTPGQGLQFLFEYFSETQRNKGNFPGRFSGRQFSNSRSEMNVSTLELGDSALYLCASSSQGLGANVLTFGAGSRLTVL.

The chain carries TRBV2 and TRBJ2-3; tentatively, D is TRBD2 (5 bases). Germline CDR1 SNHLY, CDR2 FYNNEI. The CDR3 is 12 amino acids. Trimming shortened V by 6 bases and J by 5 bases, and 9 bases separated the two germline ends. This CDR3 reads CASSRDRDTQYF. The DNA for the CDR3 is TGTGCCAGCAGCCGGGATCGAGATACGCAGTATTTT.

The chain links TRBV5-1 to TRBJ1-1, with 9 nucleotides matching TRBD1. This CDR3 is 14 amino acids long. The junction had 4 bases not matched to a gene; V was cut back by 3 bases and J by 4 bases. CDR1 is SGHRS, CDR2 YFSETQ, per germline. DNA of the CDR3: TGCGCCAGCAGCTCGGACAGGGGTGTCACTGAAGCTTTCTTT. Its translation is CASSSDRGVTEAFF.

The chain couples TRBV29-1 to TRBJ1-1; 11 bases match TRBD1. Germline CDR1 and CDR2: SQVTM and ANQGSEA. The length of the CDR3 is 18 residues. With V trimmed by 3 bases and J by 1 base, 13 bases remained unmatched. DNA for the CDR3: TGCAGCGTTGAGGGACAGGGGGGGTCTCAGGTTGGGAACACTGAAGCTTTCTTT. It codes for CSVEGQGGSQVGNTEAFF.

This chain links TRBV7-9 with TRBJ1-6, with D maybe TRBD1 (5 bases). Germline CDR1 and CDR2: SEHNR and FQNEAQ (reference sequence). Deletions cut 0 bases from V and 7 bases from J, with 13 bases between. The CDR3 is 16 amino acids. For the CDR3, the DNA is TGTGCCAGCAGCTTAGCCCGGGGGTTGGAGAATTCACCCCTCCACTTT. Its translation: CASSLARGLENSPLHF.

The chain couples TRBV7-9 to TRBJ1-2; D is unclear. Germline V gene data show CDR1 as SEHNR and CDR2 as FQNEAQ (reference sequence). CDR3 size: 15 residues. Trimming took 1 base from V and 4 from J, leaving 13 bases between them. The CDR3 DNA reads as TGTGCCAGCAGCTTAGGCGAGAGGCCGCTCTATGGCTACACCTTC. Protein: CASSLGERPLYGYTF.

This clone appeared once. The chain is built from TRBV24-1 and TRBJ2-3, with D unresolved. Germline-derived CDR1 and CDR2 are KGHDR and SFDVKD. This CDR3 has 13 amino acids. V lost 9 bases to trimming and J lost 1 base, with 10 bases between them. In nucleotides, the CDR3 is TGTGCCACCCAGTTAGAGGGCACAGATACGCAGTATTTT. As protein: CATQLEGTDTQYF.

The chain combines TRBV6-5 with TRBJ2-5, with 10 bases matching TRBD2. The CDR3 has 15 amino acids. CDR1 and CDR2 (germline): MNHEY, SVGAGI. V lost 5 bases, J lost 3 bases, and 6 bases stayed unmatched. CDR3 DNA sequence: TGTGCCAGCAGTCCGGGACTAGCGATCAAAGAGACCCAGTACTTC. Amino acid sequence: CASSPGLAIKETQYF.

Here the CDR3 DNA reads TGTGCCACCAGTGACCCCAAAGCTAGCGAAACAGATACGCAGTATTTT. Its translation is CATSDPKASETDTQYF. This chain uses TRBV24-1 with TRBJ2-3; weak D call: TRBD2 (6 bases). Trimming cost V 4 bases and J 3 bases, with 16 bases left between them. The CDR3 extends over 16 amino acids. CDR1 is KGHDR and CDR2 is SFDVKD in the germline V gene.

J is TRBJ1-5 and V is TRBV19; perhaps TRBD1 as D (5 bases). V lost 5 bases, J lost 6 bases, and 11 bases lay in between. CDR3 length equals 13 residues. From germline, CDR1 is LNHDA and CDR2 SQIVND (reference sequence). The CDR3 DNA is TGTGCCAGTAGTCCAGGGATGGGTCAGCCCCAGCATTTT. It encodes CASSPGMGQPQHF.

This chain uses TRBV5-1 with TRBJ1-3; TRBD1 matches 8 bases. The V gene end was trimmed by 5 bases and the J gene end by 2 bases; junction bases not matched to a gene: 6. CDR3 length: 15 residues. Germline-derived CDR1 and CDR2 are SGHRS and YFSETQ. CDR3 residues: CASSLQGVAGNTIYF. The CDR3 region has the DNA TGCGCCAGCAGTCTACAGGGGGTGGCTGGAAACACCATATATTTT. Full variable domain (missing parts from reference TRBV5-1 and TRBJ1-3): KAGVTQTPRYLIKTRGQQVTLSCSPISGHRSVSWYQQTPGQGLQFLFEYFSETQRNKGNFPGRFSGRQFSNSRSEMNVSTLELGDSALYLCASSLQGVAGNTIYFGEGSWLTVV.

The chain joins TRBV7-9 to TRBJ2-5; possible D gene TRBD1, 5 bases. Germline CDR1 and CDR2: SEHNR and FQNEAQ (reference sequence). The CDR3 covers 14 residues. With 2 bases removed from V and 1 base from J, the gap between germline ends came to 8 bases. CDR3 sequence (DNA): TGTGCCAGCAGCTTACAGGGTAGCCAAGAGACCCAGTACTTC. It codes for CASSLQGSQETQYF.

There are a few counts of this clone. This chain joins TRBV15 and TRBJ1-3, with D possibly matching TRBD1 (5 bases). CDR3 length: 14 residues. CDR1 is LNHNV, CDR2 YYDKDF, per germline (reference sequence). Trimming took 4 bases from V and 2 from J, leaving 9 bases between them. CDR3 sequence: CATSMGTPGNTIYF. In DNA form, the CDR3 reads TGTGCCACCAGCATGGGGACTCCTGGAAACACCATATATTTT.

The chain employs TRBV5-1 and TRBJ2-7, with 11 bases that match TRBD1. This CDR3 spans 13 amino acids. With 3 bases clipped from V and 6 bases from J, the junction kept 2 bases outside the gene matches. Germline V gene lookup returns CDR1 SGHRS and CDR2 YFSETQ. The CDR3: CASSSGQGGEQYF. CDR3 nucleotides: TGCGCCAGCAGCTCGGGACAGGGGGGCGAGCAGTACTTC.

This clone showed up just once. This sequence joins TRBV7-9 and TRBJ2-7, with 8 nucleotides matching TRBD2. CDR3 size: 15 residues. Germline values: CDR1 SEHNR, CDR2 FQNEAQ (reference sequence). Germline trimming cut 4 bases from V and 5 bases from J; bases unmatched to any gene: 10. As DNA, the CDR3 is TGTGCCAGCAGCTCCGGGGGGGCCGTGGACCACGAGCAGTACTTC. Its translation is CASSSGGAVDHEQYF.

CDR3 nucleotides: TGCGCCAGCAGCTTGGGGCTAGCGGGAGGTCACCGGGAGCTGTTTTTT. It yields the protein CASSLGLAGGHRELFF. V usage is TRBV5-1 and J usage is TRBJ2-2, with 11 bases lining up with TRBD2. The CDR3 spans 16 residues. Germline loops: CDR1 SGHRS, CDR2 YFSETQ. V shed 0 bases and J 9 bases; nucleotides not matched to a gene: 7.

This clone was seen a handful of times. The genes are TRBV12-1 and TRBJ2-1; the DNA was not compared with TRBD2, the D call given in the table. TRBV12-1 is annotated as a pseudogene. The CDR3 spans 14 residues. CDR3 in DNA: TGTGCCAGCAGCTCCCTGAGGACTAGGACTGAGCAGTTCTTC. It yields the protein CASSSLRTRTEQFF.